One and the same sample provided the 16 T cell receptor beta chains below, sequenced in a study of T cells in Graves' hyperthyroidism and ophthalmopathy. There were TCR beta CDR3 regions amplified from RNA transcripts. The TCR CDR3 was amplified in a first-round RT-PCR using the HTBI primer set. TCRdb reanalysed the multiplex PCR reads using MiXCR and keeps one entry per CDR3 protein. The sample records roughly 300,000 distinct CDR3 sequences, 21% being singletons. The sequenced material came from blood. The receptors were sampled from a woman aged 45-65 years with Graves' hyperthyroidism.

The chain joins TRBV11-2 to TRBJ2-7, with D possibly being TRBD1 or TRBD2 (5 bases each). The CDR3 contains 14 residues. Germline CDR1 and CDR2: SGHAT and FQNNGV. Trimming pared 5 bases from V and 0 bases from J, leaving 11 bases between. CDR3 protein: CASSPGRTSYEQYF. CDR3 coding DNA: TGTGCCAGCAGCCCGGGACGGACCTCCTACGAGCAGTACTTC. The full variable domain, with the rest looked up from reference TRBV11-2 and TRBJ2-7, is EAGVAQSPRYKIIEKRQSVAFWCNPISGHATLYWYQQILGQGPKLLIQFQNNGVVDDSQLPKDRFSAERLKGVDSTLKIQPAKLEDSAVYLCASSPGRTSYEQYFGPGTRLTVT.

This clonotype was counted many times. The chain links TRBV2 to TRBJ1-2, with TRBD1 identical over 8 bases. The CDR3 extends over 13 amino acids. The V segment lost 9 bases and the J segment 3 bases; nucleotides outside the gene matches: 6. Germline CDR1 and CDR2: SNHLY and FYNNEI. CDR3 sequence (DNA): TGTGCCAGTGGGACAGGCTTTGACTATGGCTACACCTTC. Protein: CASGTGFDYGYTF.

This chain connects TRBV27 to TRBJ1-2; D not certain. The CDR3 spans 11 residues. From germline, CDR1 is MNHEY and CDR2 SMNVEV (reference sequence). With 8 bases removed from V and 6 bases from J, the gap between germline ends came to 10 bases. CDR3 protein: CASGRWNGYTF. The CDR3 bases are TGTGCCAGCGGCCGTTGGAATGGCTACACCTTC.

This clonotype was detected only a few times. V is TRBV14 and J is TRBJ2-1; 8 nucleotides agree with TRBD2. V trimming: 1 base; J trimming: 4 bases; junction bases outside the gene matches: 6. This CDR3 is 16 amino acids long. Looked up from germline, CDR1 is SGHDN and CDR2 is FVKESK. The CDR3: CASSQVSGKSYNEQFF. Here the CDR3 DNA reads TGTGCCAGCAGCCAAGTTAGCGGGAAGAGTTACAATGAGCAGTTCTTC.

The table lists this clonotype with many counts. The rearrangement uses TRBV7-8 and TRBJ2-2; 7 positions match TRBD2. Per the germline V gene, CDR1 is SGHVS and CDR2 is FQNEAQ. The CDR3 contains 16 residues. Losses at the gene ends were 7 bases for V and 6 bases for J; bases not matched to a gene: 14. CDR3 bases: TGTGCCAGCAAGCCCCCCTTGCGGGAGTCGGCCGGGGAGCTGTTTTTT. This translates into CASKPPLRESAGELFF.

There are many counts of this clonotype. The V and J genes are TRBV6-1 and TRBJ2-3, with a weak D call TRBD2 (5 bases). Between the trimmed V and J ends, which lost 1 base and 1 base, there was a span of 9 bases. Germline V gives CDR1 MNHNS, CDR2 SASEGT. The CDR3 is 15 amino acids. The CDR3, as DNA: TGTGCCAGCAGTGAAGTGGGAGACCGCACAGATACGCAGTATTTT. It yields the protein CASSEVGDRTDTQYF.

This clonotype showed up many times. The chain is built from TRBV29-1 and TRBJ2-5, with 7 bases that match TRBD2. The germline CDR1 and CDR2 sequences are SQVTM and ANQGSEA. The CDR3 loop spans 11 amino acids. The CDR3 is CTGRMGETQYF. The DNA of the CDR3 is TGCACCGGGAGGATGGGGGAGACCCAGTACTTC. The entire variable domain, with the rest obtained from reference TRBV29-1 and TRBJ2-5, is as follows: SAVISQKPSRDICQRGTSLTIQCQVDSQVTMMFWYRQQPGQSLTLIATANQGSEATYESGFVIDKFPISRPNLTFSTLTVSNMSPEDSSIYLCTGRMGETQYFGPGTRLLVL.

There are many counts of this clonotype. CDR3 in amino acids: CASSLVTAVAAYNEQFF. CDR3 DNA: TGTGCCAGCAGCTTAGTGACTGCAGTAGCGGCTTACAATGAGCAGTTCTTC. The J gene is TRBJ2-1, the V gene TRBV11-3, with TRBD2 as a possible D gene (6 bases). V was shortened by 1 base and J by 4 bases, with 17 bases between the two germline ends. This CDR3 has 17 amino acids. Germline V gene data show CDR1 as SGHNT and CDR2 as YENEEA.

The J gene is TRBJ1-1, the V gene TRBV4-1, with D uncertain. This CDR3 spans 13 amino acids. Germline values: CDR1 MGHRA, CDR2 YSYEKL. Deletions cut 1 base from V and 9 bases from J, with 12 bases between. This chain's CDR3 is CASSQVGGLQAFF. The CDR3 DNA follows: TGCGCCAGCAGCCAAGTAGGAGGGTTACAAGCTTTCTTT.

CDR3 bases: TGTGCCTCGACTAGCGGGGGAAGCTCCTACGAGCAGTACTTC. This sequence encodes CASTSGGSSYEQYF. J is TRBJ2-7 and V is TRBV6-2 or TRBV6-3, with TRBD2 identical over 12 bases. Per germline, CDR1 MNHEY and CDR2 SVGEGT. This CDR3 contains 14 residues. The V and J ends lost 11 bases and 0 bases, in that order; junction bases with no gene match: 5.

The sample holds many counts of this clonotype. This rearrangement joins TRBV7-8 to TRBJ2-1; D call uncertain. Germline V gene data show CDR1 as SGHVS and CDR2 as FQNEAQ. V shed 5 bases and J shed 4 bases, with 12 bases lying between them. The CDR3 is made up of 14 amino acids. CDR3 region: CASSPADAYNEQFF. The CDR3 DNA reads as TGTGCCAGCAGCCCAGCCGACGCATACAATGAGCAGTTCTTC.

This clonotype has at least ten counts. This chain connects TRBV3-1 to TRBJ2-7, with 8 bases matching TRBD2. This CDR3 comprises 14 residues. The V gene end was trimmed by 5 bases and the J gene end by 3 bases; junction bases not matched to a gene: 6. The germline V gene has CDR1 LGHDT and CDR2 YNNKEL (reference sequence). The DNA of the CDR3 is TGTGCCAGCAGCTTACTAGCGGACAACTACGAGCAGTACTTC. Translation: CASSLLADNYEQYF.

This chain joins TRBV2 and TRBJ1-4; no definite D call. CDR3 size: 16 residues. Germline assignment: CDR1 SNHLY and CDR2 FYNNEI. V was shortened by 2 bases and J by 4 bases, with 14 bases between the two germline ends. The DNA of the CDR3 is TGTGCCAGCAGTGAACCGGAGATATCAATTAATGAAAAACTGTTTTTT. Its protein is CASSEPEISINEKLFF.

The rearrangement links TRBV28 to TRBJ1-1; D gene uncertain. This CDR3 has 16 residues. V lost 5 bases to trimming and J lost 5 bases, with 21 bases between them. Germline V gene lookup returns CDR1 MDHEN and CDR2 SYDVKM. The CDR3 loop is CASSLLLGTGPTEAFF. The CDR3 DNA reads TGTGCCAGCAGTCTACTCCTGGGCACTGGTCCAACTGAAGCTTTCTTT.

This clonotype was detected a few times. The chain couples TRBV6-5 to TRBJ1-4; no clear D. Trimming cost V 3 bases and J 6 bases, with 11 bases left between them. The CDR3 contains 14 residues. From germline, CDR1 is MNHEY and CDR2 SVGAGI. CDR3 DNA: TGTGCCAGCAGTTATAACCGGGGTGATGAAAAACTGTTTTTT. This codes for CASSYNRGDEKLFF.

This clonotype occurred a few times. Its ends do not fully match the called genes, so a read error is possible. The chain links TRBV20-1 to TRBJ1-1; unclear D gene. The CDR3 spans 11 residues. Germline assignment: CDR1 DFQATT and CDR2 SNEGSKA (reference sequence). Here the CDR3 reads CSATKNTEALF. The CDR3 DNA is TGCAGTGCTACGAAGAACACTGAAGCTCTCTTT.